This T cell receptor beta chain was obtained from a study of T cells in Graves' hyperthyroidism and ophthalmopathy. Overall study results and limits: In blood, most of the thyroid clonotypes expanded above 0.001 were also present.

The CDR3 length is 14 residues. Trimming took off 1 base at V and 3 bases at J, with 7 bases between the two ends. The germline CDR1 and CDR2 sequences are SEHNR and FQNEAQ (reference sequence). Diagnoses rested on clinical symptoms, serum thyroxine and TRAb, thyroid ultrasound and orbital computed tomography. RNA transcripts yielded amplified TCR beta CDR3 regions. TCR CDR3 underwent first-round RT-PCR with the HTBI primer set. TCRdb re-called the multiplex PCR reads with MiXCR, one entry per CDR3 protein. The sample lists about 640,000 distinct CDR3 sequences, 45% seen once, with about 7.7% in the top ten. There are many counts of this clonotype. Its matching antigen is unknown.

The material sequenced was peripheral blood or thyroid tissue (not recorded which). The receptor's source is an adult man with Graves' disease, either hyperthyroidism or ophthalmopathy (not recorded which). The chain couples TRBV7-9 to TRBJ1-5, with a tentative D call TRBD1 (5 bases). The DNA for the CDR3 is TGTGCCAGCAGCTTAGGGGGCCTCAATCAGCCCCAGCATTTT. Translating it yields CASSLGGLNQPQHF.